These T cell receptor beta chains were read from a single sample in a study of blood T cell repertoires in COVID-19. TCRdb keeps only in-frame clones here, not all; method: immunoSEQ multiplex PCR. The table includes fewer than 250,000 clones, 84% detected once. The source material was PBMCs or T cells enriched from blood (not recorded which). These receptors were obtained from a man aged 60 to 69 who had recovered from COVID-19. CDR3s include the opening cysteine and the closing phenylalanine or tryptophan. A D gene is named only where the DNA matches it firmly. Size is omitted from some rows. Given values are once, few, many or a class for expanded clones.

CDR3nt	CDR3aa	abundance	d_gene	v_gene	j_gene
TGTGCCAGCAGCTTAGATGGCCCCGGGGTCGGAAACACCATATATTTT	CASSLDGPGVGNTIYF	once	NA	TRBV11-3	TRBJ1-3
TGTGCCAGTAGTACCCCCTTCGGACAGGGTGGCAGCACAGATACGCAGTATTTT	CASSTPFGQGGSTDTQYF	NA	TRBD1	TRBV19	TRBJ2-3
TGTGCCAGCAGTTGGACAGGGCCCCTGGAGCAGTACTTC	CASSWTGPLEQYF	NA	TRBD1	TRBV12-3/TRBV12-4	TRBJ2-7
TGTGCCAGCAGCCAGGAACAGGGTACGTCCTTTGAAAAACTGTTTTTT	CASSQEQGTSFEKLFF	NA	NA	TRBV3-1/TRBV3-2	TRBJ1-4
TGTGCCAGCAGTGCCGCGACAGGGAAAATATTTAATGGCAATCAGCCCCAGCATTTT	CASSAATGKIFNGNQPQHF	NA	TRBD1	TRBV6-2/TRBV6-3	TRBJ1-5
TGCAGTGCTAGTGGCGGGACAGGTCCCGAAGCTTTCTTT	CSASGGTGPEAFF	few	TRBD1	TRBV20-1	TRBJ1-1
TGCGCCAGCAGCTTGGAGGGACAGGGGGTAGATACGCAGTATTTT	CASSLEGQGVDTQYF	NA	TRBD1	TRBV5-1	TRBJ2-3
TGTGCCAGCAGTTACCATTCGACAGGGGGAGTGGAAAAACTGTTTTTT	CASSYHSTGGVEKLFF	NA	TRBD1	TRBV6-5	TRBJ1-4
TGTGCCAGCAGCGTCACAGGGGCGAGCACCGGGGAGCTGTTTTTT	CASSVTGASTGELFF	NA	TRBD1	TRBV9	TRBJ2-2
TGTGCCAGCAGCCTGAGGACAGGGGAGCGCGGCTACACCTTC	CASSLRTGERGYTF	NA	TRBD1	TRBV7-8	TRBJ1-2
TGTGCCAGCAGTTACGAGAGGAGCTCCTATAATTCACCCCTCCACTTT	CASSYERSSYNSPLHF	NA	NA	TRBV6-2/TRBV6-3	TRBJ1-6
TGTGCCAGCAGCCAAGCGGGGGGGCCAGGTGTCGGGGAGCTGTTTTTT	CASSQAGGPGVGELFF	NA	TRBD2	TRBV2	TRBJ2-2
TGTGCCAGCAGCGTAGACAGTTTCAATGAGCAGTTCTTC	CASSVDSFNEQFF	NA	NA	TRBV9	TRBJ2-1
TGTGCCAGCAGCCACCAGGGGTTCGGGAACATTCAGTACTTC	CASSHQGFGNIQYF	NA	NA	TRBV3-1/TRBV3-2	TRBJ2-4
TGTGCCAGCAGTAGACAGTACAATGAGCAGTTCTTC	CASSRQYNEQFF	once	NA	TRBV12-3/TRBV12-4	TRBJ2-1
TGTGCCAGTAGTCGAGAAACAGGGGGGCCCTACAATGAGCAGTTCTTC	CASSRETGGPYNEQFF	NA	TRBD1	TRBV19	TRBJ2-1
TGTGCCAGCTCACGGGAAAGGGGCTCCTATGGCTACACCTTC	CASSRERGSYGYTF	few	NA	TRBV18	TRBJ1-2
TGTGCCAGCAGTCACAGGTCCGGGGAGCTGTTTTTT	CASSHRSGELFF	NA	NA	TRBV6-5	TRBJ2-2
TGTGCTAGTGGGGGGCGGGCAGCGGGGAGAGGTGAGCAGTTCTTC	CASGGRAAGRGEQFF	NA	TRBD2	TRBV12-5	TRBJ2-1
TGCAGCGTCTTATTAGCGGTTAGCACAGATACGCAGTATTTT	CSVLLAVSTDTQYF	NA	NA	TRBV29-1	TRBJ2-3
TGTGCCAGCAGCCAAGATTTGTCTAGCACAGATACGCAGTATTTT	CASSQDLSSTDTQYF	once	NA	TRBV3-1/TRBV3-2	TRBJ2-3
TGTGCCAGCAGCCAGGGGACTAACTATGGCTACACCTTC	CASSQGTNYGYTF	NA	NA	TRBV7-3	TRBJ1-2